One and the same sample provided the 9 T cell receptor beta chains below, sequenced in a study of blood T cell repertoires in COVID-19. Generated by immunoSEQ multiplex PCR, the TCRdb table keeps only in-frame clones and is missing some. This sample has roughly 190,000 clones, with roughly nine tenths found just once. Sequencing was performed on peripheral blood. The receptors were gathered from a man younger than 40 with acute or convalescent COVID-19.

The chain couples TRBV28 to TRBJ2-7; TRBD1 agrees at 8 bases. J gave up 3 bases and V 4 bases, and 5 bases lay outside the gene matches. This CDR3 comprises 14 residues. CDR1 MDHEN and CDR2 SYDVKM come from the germline V gene. The CDR3 here is CASSSSGGNYEQYF. The CDR3 DNA reads as TGTGCCAGCAGTTCTTCAGGGGGCAACTACGAGCAGTACTTC. Variable domain in full (rest from reference TRBV28 and TRBJ2-7): DVKVTQSSRYLVKRTGEKVFLECVQDMDHENMFWYRQDPGLGLRLIYFSYDVKMKEKGDIPEGYSVSREKKERFSLILESASTNQTSMYLCASSSSGGNYEQYFGPGTRLTVT.

This chain connects TRBV27 to TRBJ1-2; D uncertain. The CDR3 length is 13 residues. Trimming took off 7 bases at V and 4 bases at J, with 13 bases between the two ends. CDR1 is MNHEY and CDR2 is SMNVEV in the germline V gene (reference sequence). CDR3 loop: CASTPDGLYGYTF. The CDR3 bases are TGTGCCAGCACCCCGGACGGACTCTATGGCTACACCTTC.

V is TRBV9 and J is TRBJ2-3; TRBD1 is a possible D gene (6 bases). Per the germline V gene, CDR1 is SGDLS and CDR2 is YYNGEE. V was pared by 4 bases and J by 2 bases, with 11 bases between. This CDR3 comprises 14 residues. As DNA, the CDR3 is TGTGCCAGCAGCATAGGACAGTACACAGATACGCAGTATTTT. This codes for CASSIGQYTDTQYF. The full variable domain, in which reference TRBV9 and TRBJ2-3 provide the parts outside the CDR3, is DSGVTQTPKHLITATGQRVTLRCSPRSGDLSVYWYQQSLDQGLQFLIQYYNGEERAKGNILERFSAQQFPDLHSELNLSSLELGDSALYFCASSIGQYTDTQYFGPGTRLTVL.

The chain couples TRBV5-1 to TRBJ2-3; 16 bases fit TRBD2. V lost 1 base, J lost 1 base, and 9 bases stayed unmatched. CDR1 is SGHRS, CDR2 YFSETQ, per germline. The CDR3 spans 20 residues. CDR3 nucleotide sequence: TGCGCCAGCAGCTTGAACCCGGGACTAGCGGGAGGGTCTGGCACAGATACGCAGTATTTT. The encoded protein is CASSLNPGLAGGSGTDTQYF.

The chain links TRBV6-6 to TRBJ1-2; a possible D gene is TRBD1 (5 bases). The CDR3 length is 13 residues. The V end lost 10 bases, the J end lost 8 bases, and 20 bases lay between the germline ends. The V gene's germline CDR1 is MNHNY and CDR2 SVGAGI (reference sequence). CDR3 sequence reads: CATHPGAGQGYTF. DNA for the CDR3: TGTGCCACCCATCCTGGGGCAGGGCAGGGCTACACCTTC.

The CDR3 nucleotides read TGTGCCAGCAGTGAGGGGTCGTCAGGGCAGGGCTATGGCTACACCTTC. Its translation is CASSEGSSGQGYGYTF. The rearrangement joins TRBV6-1 to TRBJ1-2, with D possibly being TRBD1 (5 bases). The CDR3 runs 16 residues. V was trimmed by 3 bases and J by 4 bases, leaving 18 bases between them. The V gene's germline CDR1 is MNHNS and CDR2 SASEGT.

The chain employs TRBV9 and TRBJ2-3; D gene ambiguous. CDR1 and CDR2 from the germline V gene are SGDLS and YYNGEE. The CDR3 spans 15 residues. The V end was cut by 0 bases, the J end by 0 bases, with 8 bases between. The CDR3 coding sequence is TGTGCCAGCAGCGTAGGAGGAGCTAGCACAGATACGCAGTATTTT. Translation: CASSVGGASTDTQYF. Drawing the rest from reference TRBV9 and TRBJ2-3, the complete variable domain is DSGVTQTPKHLITATGQRVTLRCSPRSGDLSVYWYQQSLDQGLQFLIQYYNGEERAKGNILERFSAQQFPDLHSELNLSSLELGDSALYFCASSVGGASTDTQYFGPGTRLTVL.

J is TRBJ1-3 and V is TRBV7-9; tentatively, D is TRBD1 (6 bases). The germline V gene encodes CDR1 SEHNR and CDR2 FQNEAQ (reference sequence). V lost 3 bases and J 4 bases, leaving 10 bases between the germline ends. The CDR3 runs 14 residues. CDR3 coding DNA: TGTGCCAGCAGCTTGACAGGAGACGGAAACACCATATATTTT. Translating gives CASSLTGDGNTIYF.

In its sample, this clone was seen once. The V call is TRBV4-1, the J call TRBJ1-4, with TRBD1 as a possible D gene (5 bases). CDR1 is MGHRA, CDR2 YSYEKL, per germline. CDR3 size: 15 residues. Trimming took 6 bases from V and 1 from J, leaving 12 bases between them. CDR3 region: CASRPLGGTNEKLFF. The CDR3 DNA reads as TGCGCCAGCAGACCGCTCGGGGGAACTAATGAAAAACTGTTTTTT.